This T cell receptor (beta chain) was recorded in a study of OX40 agonist ivuxolimab in advanced cancers. Context from the whole study: Ivuxolimab, which targeted the costimulatory receptor OX40 (CD134), was an agonistic, fully human IgG2 monoclonal antibody. Intravenous ivuxolimab was administered to patients every 2 weeks at six dose levels: 0.01, 0.1, 0.3, 1.5, 3 and 10 mg/kg. Of the roughly 53 patients in dose escalation, 19 had hepatocellular carcinoma, about 15 had melanoma, 9 had renal cell carcinoma and 9 had head and neck cancer. In the dose-escalation cohort, over 65% of patients were male, and the mean age was approximately 60 years, with a range of 23 to 79. Patients were allowed to have had prior anti-PD-1, anti-PD-L1 or anti-CTLA-4 therapy, and roughly 40% of the dose-escalation patients had previously received checkpoint inhibitors. Partial responses occurred in three dose-escalation patients: two with cutaneous melanoma and one with hepatocellular carcinoma. The point of sequencing TCRbeta in the periphery was to test whether ivuxolimab changed TCR sequence diversity and drove clonal T-cell expansion. The paper reports the monotherapy dose-escalation portion (N ≈ 52 patients) of the phase I ivuxolimab trial.

For sequencing of the TCRbeta CDR3 region, genomic DNA was extracted from the sorted cells. The immunoSEQ Assay was used to sequence the TCRbeta CDR3 regions. TCRdb carries this immuneACCESS record with in-frame sequences only. Its versions omit some clonotypes, under half of them owing to an unresolved V gene in the studies checked, with the rest unexplained. Here the sample has roughly 64,000 clones; roughly four fifths occur a single time. Jointly, the top ten make up less than 5% of the sample. As to this clone: This clone's antigen is unknown. It has no much larger one-base neighbor in the sample; base qualities were not kept.

From the germline V gene, CDR1 is MDHEN and CDR2 is SYDVKM. From the cysteine through the phenylalanine, the CDR3 covers 14 amino acids. CDR3 DNA is the only sequence kept; it has 42 bases, read in frame from the first base. Here V drops 5 bases and J drops 0 bases, and the junction holds 3 bases not matched to any gene. What the authors observed across the whole study: The antigen specificity of the peripheral T cells that underwent clonal expansion was not determined. In partial responders in the 0.1-3.0 mg/kg groups, normalized peripheral clonal expansion was found to be among the lowest, especially among CD8+ T cells. Low levels of normalized T-cell clonal expansion were also shown by some nonresponding patients. At doses of 0.1 to 3.0 mg/kg, clonal expansion of both CD4+ and CD8+ T cells in blood was seen between baseline and week 6. After ivuxolimab, more expanded clones were found on average in CD8+ T cells than in CD4+ T cells.

The trial excluded patients who had a history of autoimmune disease or were on systemic immunosuppression. In every dose cohort, peripheral blood was drawn for TCR sequencing at baseline, cycle 4 day 1, and cycle 7 day 1. The samples were taken from a phase I, first-in-human, multicenter, open-label dose-escalation trial of ivuxolimab. The trial enrolled adults with locally advanced or metastatic head and neck squamous cell, hepatocellular, melanoma or renal cell carcinoma. Before TCR sequencing, CD4+ T cells and CD8+ T cells were sorted from peripheral blood as separate populations. The source is an adult with an advanced solid tumor such as melanoma, head and neck, liver or kidney cancer. This sample comprised CD4+ or CD8+ T cells sorted from blood, obtained in a trial of the OX40 agonist ivuxolimab. This chain joins TRBV28 to TRBJ1-1; 7 bases in the junction line up with TRBD1. The DNA is TGTGCCAGCAGTCTGACAGGGTTGAACACTGAAGCTTTCTTT. This is translated as CASSLTGLNTEAFF.